Listed below are T cell receptor beta chains from one sample, sequenced in a study of T cells after yellow fever vaccination. A single record per CDR3 protein comes from TCRdb applying MiXCR to the 5' RACE reads. The table has 65,000 to 90,000 distinct CDR3 sequences, more than 10% seen once. The source was CD8+ T cells not binding an NS4B(214-222) dextramer, sorted from PBMCs, collected roughly 20 days after the first yellow fever vaccination. The receptors were gathered from a man younger than 35 who received the YFV17D yellow fever vaccine. CDR3s include the opening cysteine and the closing phenylalanine or tryptophan. D genes are given only for firm matches. A row's size may be missing; if present it is once, few, many or a size class.

>TRBV7-9|.|TRBJ2-3|TRBD1
TGTGCCAGCAGCCTCGGGACAGTTAGCACTGATACGCAGTATTTT
CASSLGTVSTDTQYF
>TRBV4-2|.|TRBJ1-5|TRBD1
TGTGCCAGCAGTCAGGACAGGGACGATCAGCCCCAGCATTTT
CASSQDRDDQPQHF
>TRBV9|.|TRBJ2-1|TRBD1
TGTGCCAGCAGCGGGGGAACCGGGACAGAGGGTCTAAAGCAGTTCTTC
CASSGGTGTEGLKQFF
>TRBV7-3|few|TRBJ1-4|TRBD1
TGTGCCAGCAGCTTAAGGTTACGAGGCAGGGGGCCAACTAATGAAAAACTGTTTTTT
CASSLRLRGRGPTNEKLFF
>TRBV12-3/TRBV12-4|.|TRBJ2-7|TRBD2
TGTGCCAGCAGTACTACATTGGCGGGAGCCGACGGCGAGCAGTACTTC
CASSTTLAGADGEQYF
>TRBV29-1|many|TRBJ2-2|.
TGCAGCGTGGGCCGGGCCGGGGAGCTGTTTTTT
CSVGRAGELFF
>TRBV7-3|.|TRBJ2-2|.
TGTGCCAGCAGCTCGCACACCCCCAGGGGAGACACCGGGGAGCTGTTTTTT
CASSSHTPRGDTGELFF
>TRBV20-1|.|TRBJ1-6|.
TGCAGTGCTAGAGATCGCCAGGGTCTTAATTCACCCCTCCACTTT
CSARDRQGLNSPLHF
>TRBV12-3/TRBV12-4|few|TRBJ2-1|.
TGTGCCAGCAGTACCAGGGGCAGGGAGGATGAGCAGTTCTTC
CASSTRGREDEQFF
>TRBV12-3/TRBV12-4|many|TRBJ2-1|TRBD2
TGTGCCAGCGGGGATGCGGGGGGTGAGCAGTTCTTC
CASGDAGGEQFF
>TRBV6-5|.|TRBJ1-2|.
TGTGCCAGCAGTTGGGGAGGAGCCTATGGCTACACCTTC
CASSWGGAYGYTF
>TRBV2|few|TRBJ2-7|TRBD2
TGTGCCAGCGGGTGGACTAGCAGCTACGAGCAGTACTTC
CASGWTSSYEQYF
>TRBV6-2/TRBV6-3|.|TRBJ2-1|TRBD2
TGTGCCAGCAGTTACGTGCTAGCGGGGGGTTGGGTTGAGCAGTTCTTC
CASSYVLAGGWVEQFF
>TRBV15|few|TRBJ2-5|.
TGTGCCACCAGCAGAGAATGGGGGACCCAGTACTTC
CATSREWGTQYF
>TRBV24-1|few|TRBJ2-3|TRBD2
TGTGCCACCAGTGACCGGACTAGCGGGGAAAGGGAAGATACGCAGTATTTT
CATSDRTSGEREDTQYF
>TRBV6-2/TRBV6-3|.|TRBJ2-1|TRBD2
TGTGCCAGCAGTCCCGGGACTAGCAGATACTACAATGAGCAGTTCTTC
CASSPGTSRYYNEQFF
>TRBV5-5|few|TRBJ2-1|.
TGTGCCAGCAGCTTGGGTGTCTCCAATGAGCAGTTCTTC
CASSLGVSNEQFF
>TRBV5-1|few|TRBJ1-6|TRBD1
TGCGCCAGCAGCGGACCGAGGACAGGGGCTGGAGGGTTTAATTCACCCCTCCACTTT
CASSGPRTGAGGFNSPLHF
>TRBV13|.|TRBJ2-1|.
TGTGCCAGCAGCTCCTACTCTAGCTCCTACAATGAGCAGTTCTTC
CASSSYSSSYNEQFF
>TRBV12-3/TRBV12-4|few|TRBJ1-5|TRBD1
TGTGCCAGCAGTTTAAGAGGGACAGGGGGACAGCCCCAGCATTTT
CASSLRGTGGQPQHF
>TRBV12-3/TRBV12-4|.|TRBJ1-1|TRBD1
TGTGCCAGCAGTCCGACAGGGGATCTTGACACTGAAGCTTTCTTT
CASSPTGDLDTEAFF
>TRBV11-3|few|TRBJ2-1|.
TGTGCCAGCAGCTCCTTATGGCACAATGAGCAGTTCTTC
CASSSLWHNEQFF
>TRBV6-4|.|TRBJ1-6|TRBD1
TGTGCCAGCAGCCGAGGGGGCGAGGATTCACCCCTCCACTTT
CASSRGGEDSPLHF
>TRBV3-1|.|TRBJ2-3|.
TGTGCCAGCAGCCTGGTGCGGGACAGCTTCACAGATACGCAGTATTTT
CASSLVRDSFTDTQYF
>TRBV7-8|.|TRBJ2-7|TRBD1
TGTGCCAGCAGCACCAACCCTTCTAGGACAGGGGATGGCGAGCAGTACTTC
CASSTNPSRTGDGEQYF
>TRBV20-1|few|TRBJ2-5|.
TGCAGTGCATTCAGGGGAGGGGGCCAAGAGACCCAGTACTTC
CSAFRGGGQETQYF
>TRBV20-1|.|TRBJ2-1|TRBD2
TGCAGTGCTACTAGCGGGGGGTCCTACAATGAGCAGTTCTTC
CSATSGGSYNEQFF
>TRBV4-3|few|TRBJ2-1|TRBD2
TGCGCCAGCAGCCCCGTAGTTGGACTAGGCTTCGATGAGCAGTTCTTC
CASSPVVGLGFDEQFF
>TRBV6-1|few|TRBJ2-2|TRBD1
TGTGCCAGCAGTCCCGGAGGACAGGGTGGCGGGGAGCTGTTTTTT
CASSPGGQGGGELFF
>TRBV20-1|.|TRBJ2-2|.
TGCAGTGCTAGGCTCTTCAACACCGGGGAGCTGTTTTTT
CSARLFNTGELFF
>TRBV20-1|.|TRBJ2-1|.
TGCAGTGCTAGAGATAAAGGACACCGGGGGCATGAGCAGTTCTTC
CSARDKGHRGHEQFF
>TRBV11-2|.|TRBJ1-1|.
TGTGCCAGCAGTTCCCCGGGGGGGGATGAAGCTTTCTTT
CASSSPGGDEAFF
>TRBV20-1|few|TRBJ2-7|.
TGCAGTGCTAGGCATGAAGTAGACTACGAGCAGTACTTC
CSARHEVDYEQYF
>TRBV7-2|.|TRBJ2-5|.
TGTGCCAGCAGTTTTGGGGGGGGCGAGGGAGAGACCCAGTACTTC
CASSFGGGEGETQYF
>TRBV4-1|few|TRBJ2-7|TRBD1
TGCGCCAGCAGCCTTAATCAGGGGGCCTACGAGCAGTACTTC
CASSLNQGAYEQYF
>TRBV7-3|few|TRBJ2-1|.
TGTGCCAGCAGCTTACCTACCTCCAATGAGCAGTTCTTC
CASSLPTSNEQFF
>TRBV12-3/TRBV12-4|.|TRBJ1-5|.
TGTGCCAGCAGTATGGGACTACAGCCCCAGCATTTT
CASSMGLQPQHF
>TRBV25-1|.|TRBJ1-1|.
TGTGCCAGCAGTGATCCCCCTGAAGCTTTCTTT
CASSDPPEAFF
>TRBV7-6|.|TRBJ2-6|.
TGTGCCAGCAGCTTATCAGCGACTGGGGCCAACGTCCTGACTTTC
CASSLSATGANVLTF
>TRBV19|few|TRBJ2-3|TRBD1
TGTGCCAGTAGTTCGCCAGGGGGCGTTGATACGCAGTATTTT
CASSSPGGVDTQYF
>TRBV11-2|few|TRBJ2-7|.
TGTGCCAGCAGCTTAGGGGGTAACGAGCAGTACTTC
CASSLGGNEQYF
>TRBV4-2|many|TRBJ1-6|.
TGTGCCAGCAGCCAGGGTGGACGGAATAATTCACCCCTCCACTTT
CASSQGGRNNSPLHF